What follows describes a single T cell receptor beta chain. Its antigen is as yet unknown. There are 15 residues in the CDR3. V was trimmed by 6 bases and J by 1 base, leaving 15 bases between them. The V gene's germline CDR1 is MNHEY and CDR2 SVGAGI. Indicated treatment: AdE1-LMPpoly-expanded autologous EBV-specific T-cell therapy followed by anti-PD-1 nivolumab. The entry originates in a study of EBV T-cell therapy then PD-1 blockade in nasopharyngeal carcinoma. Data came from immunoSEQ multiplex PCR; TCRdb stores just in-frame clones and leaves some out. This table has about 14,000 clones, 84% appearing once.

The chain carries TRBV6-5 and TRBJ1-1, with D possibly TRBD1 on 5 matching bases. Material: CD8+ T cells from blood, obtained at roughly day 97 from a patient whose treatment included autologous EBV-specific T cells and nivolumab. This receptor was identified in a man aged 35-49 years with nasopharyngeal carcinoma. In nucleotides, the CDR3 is TGTGCCAGCAGCCTCCGGGGGGGTTCGAACACTGAAGCTTTCTTT. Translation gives CASSLRGGSNTEAFF.